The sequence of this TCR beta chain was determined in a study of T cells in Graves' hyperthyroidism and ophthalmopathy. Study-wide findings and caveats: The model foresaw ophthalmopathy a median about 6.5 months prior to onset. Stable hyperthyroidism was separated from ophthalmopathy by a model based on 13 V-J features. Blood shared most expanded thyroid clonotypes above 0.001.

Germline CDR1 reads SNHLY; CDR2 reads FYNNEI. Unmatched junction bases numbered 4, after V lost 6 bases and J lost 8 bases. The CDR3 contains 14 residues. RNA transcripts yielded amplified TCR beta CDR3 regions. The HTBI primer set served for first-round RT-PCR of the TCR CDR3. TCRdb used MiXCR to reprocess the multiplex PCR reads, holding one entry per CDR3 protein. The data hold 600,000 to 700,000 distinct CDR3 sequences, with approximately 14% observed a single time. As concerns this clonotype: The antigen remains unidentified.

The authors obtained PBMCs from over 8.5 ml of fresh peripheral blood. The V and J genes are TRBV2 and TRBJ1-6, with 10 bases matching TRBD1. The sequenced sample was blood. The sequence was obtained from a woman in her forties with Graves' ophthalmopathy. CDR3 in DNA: TGTGCCAGCAGAGGACAGGGGGTTTATTCACCCCTCCACTTT. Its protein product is CASRGQGVYSPLHF.